Sequencing of this T cell receptor (beta chain) was carried out in a study of esophageal squamous cell carcinoma under preoperative chemotherapy. A single record per CDR3 protein comes from TCRdb applying MiXCR to the PCR reads. The data show 30,000 or so distinct CDR3 sequences, with 50% to 60% seen just once and 23% held by the top ten. On this clonotype itself: No DNA is shown, since the ends of the CDR3 on it are uncertain; the CDR3 is the one TCRdb lists.

Time point noted: after preoperative PTX-NDP chemotherapy. This clonotype was sampled from a human donor with esophageal squamous cell carcinoma. The donor label of this sample is uncertain. Specimen collection occurred from a patient given preoperative chemotherapy.

The CDR3 sequence: CASRLVGAGATDTQYF. V is TRBV7-2 and J is TRBJ2-3; the D segment call TRBD1 is taken from the table without a DNA check. The CDR3 numbers 16 amino acids, ends counted. CDR1 SGHTA and CDR2 FQGNSA come from the germline V gene.